One sample yielded the 7 T cell receptor beta chains listed below, sequenced in a study of T cell responses to AZD1222 COVID-19 vaccine (dated by TCRdb to the early 2020s). The sample's time point, from its label and the paper: about 28 days (+/-7) after the second vaccine dose. The library was obtained by the immunoSEQ multiplex PCR assay. The source is immuneACCESS, and TCRdb retained only in-frame sequences with V and J called. Part of the clones is not carried over; for the studies checked, unresolved V genes explain less than half of this, and the remainder is unexplained. This sample has approximately 140,000 clones in its table, and roughly 89% of those were observed once. The ten largest clones represent approximately 1.2% of the sample. The sample here was peripheral blood, taken 28 days after the second AZD1222 dose. The receptors were gathered from an adult who received the AZD1222 COVID-19 vaccine.

The V call is TRBV9, the J call TRBJ1-6; perhaps TRBD1 as D (5 bases). The CDR3 is 14 residues long. Germline V lookup: CDR1 SGDLS, CDR2 YYNGEE. Trimming removed 3 bases at V and 6 bases at J, with 10 bases between. CDR3 nucleotide sequence: TGTGCCAGCAGCGGCCAGGGCCCTAATTCACCCCTCCACTTT. It yields the protein CASSGQGPNSPLHF.

This chain links TRBV6-5 with TRBJ1-2; 10 nucleotides agree with TRBD1. V dropped 7 bases and J dropped 8; count of bases not matched to a gene: 7. Germline CDR1 MNHEY, CDR2 SVGAGI. This CDR3 is built from 13 residues. This chain's CDR3 is CASNGQGDRGYTF. The CDR3 coding sequence is TGTGCCAGCAATGGACAGGGGGATCGCGGCTACACCTTC.

The CDR3 nucleotides are TGTGCCTGGAGTGTACCGGGGGGCTCTGGAAACACCATATATTTT. It yields the protein CAWSVPGGSGNTIYF. V gene TRBV30 combines with J gene TRBJ1-3; tentative D call: TRBD1 (5 bases). V lost 0 bases to trimming and J lost 0 bases, with 9 bases between them. Germline V gene lookup returns CDR1 GTSNPN and CDR2 SVGIG (reference sequence). The CDR3 sequence is 15 residues long.

J is TRBJ2-7 and V is TRBV7-2; TRBD2 agrees at 7 bases. V lost 1 base, J lost 3 bases, and 6 bases stayed unmatched. Germline V lookup: CDR1 SGHTA, CDR2 FQGNSA. This CDR3 is 15 amino acids long. The CDR3 sequence is CASSLDGSGYYEQYF. The CDR3 DNA reads as TGTGCCAGCAGCTTAGACGGTAGCGGGTACTACGAGCAGTACTTC.

There are many counts of this clone. The chain combines TRBV28 with TRBJ1-5; 9 positions agree with TRBD1. V lost 6 bases, J lost 6 bases, and 21 bases stayed unmatched. The CDR3 has 19 amino acids. The V gene's germline CDR1 is MDHEN and CDR2 SYDVKM. CDR3 in DNA: TGTGCCAGCAGCGCGACCTTCATCATGGGACAGGGACGCGGTCAGCCCCAGCATTTT. Its translation is CASSATFIMGQGRGQPQHF. The full variable domain, with the rest looked up from reference TRBV28 and TRBJ1-5, is DVKVTQSSRYLVKRTGEKVFLECVQDMDHENMFWYRQDPGLGLRLIYFSYDVKMKEKGDIPEGYSVSREKKERFSLILESASTNQTSMYLCASSATFIMGQGRGQPQHFGDGTRLSIL.

The V call is TRBV10-3, the J call TRBJ1-1, with a weak D call TRBD1 (6 bases). Germline-derived CDR1 and CDR2 are ENHRY and SYGVKD. Trimming took 6 bases from V and 1 from J, leaving 9 bases between them. CDR3 size: 13 residues. CDR3 DNA: TGTGCCATCAGACAGGGAGCGAACACTGAAGCTTTCTTT. Translation: CAIRQGANTEAFF.

This chain uses TRBV6-2 or TRBV6-3 with TRBJ2-7, with 10 bases identical to TRBD1. Germline CDR1 MNHEY, CDR2 SVGEGT. V dropped 3 bases and J dropped 6; count of bases not matched to a gene: 5. The CDR3 is 14 amino acids. Here the CDR3 DNA reads TGTGCCAGCAGTTATCCCGGGACAGGGGTCGAGCAGTACTTC. Its protein product is CASSYPGTGVEQYF.